This is a list of T cell receptor beta chains from one sample in a study of T cells in Graves' hyperthyroidism and ophthalmopathy. Each CDR3 protein gets one entry after TCRdb re-called the multiplex PCR reads with MiXCR. The profile shows just over 550,000 distinct CDR3 sequences, 40% to 55% of them singletons. Sequencing was carried out using peripheral blood or thyroid tissue (not recorded which). These receptors came from a woman between 18 and 30 years old with Graves' hyperthyroidism. CDR3s include the opening cysteine and the closing phenylalanine or tryptophan. The D gene is left open where the match is weak. A row's size may be missing; if present it is once, few, many or a size class.

V gene: TRBV5-5; D gene: .; clone size: few; J gene: TRBJ1-1; CDR3 DNA: TGTGCCAGCAGTAACGGACGGATGAACACTGAAGCTTTCTTT; CDR3 protein: CASSNGRMNTEAFF
V gene: TRBV5-1; D gene: TRBD2; clone size: .; J gene: TRBJ2-7; CDR3 DNA: TGCGCCAGCAGCTTGAGAGCGGGAGGCCTAGAGCAGTACTTC; CDR3 protein: CASSLRAGGLEQYF
V gene: TRBV7-9; D gene: TRBD2; clone size: few; J gene: TRBJ2-7; CDR3 DNA: TGTGCCAGCAGTGGCGTACCGGGACTAGCGTCCGAGCAGTACTTC; CDR3 protein: CASSGVPGLASEQYF
V gene: TRBV6-5; D gene: TRBD1; clone size: few; J gene: TRBJ2-5; CDR3 DNA: TGTGCCAGCGGGGGGACAGGTCTGGGGGAGACCCAGTACTTC; CDR3 protein: CASGGTGLGETQYF
V gene: TRBV20-1; D gene: TRBD1; clone size: .; J gene: TRBJ1-2; CDR3 DNA: TGCAGTGCTAGGCTGGACAGGGGTTTTTATGGCTACACCTTC; CDR3 protein: CSARLDRGFYGYTF
V gene: TRBV11-2; D gene: TRBD1; clone size: .; J gene: TRBJ2-7; CDR3 DNA: TGTGCCAGCAGCTTCGATCCAGGGGGAACCTACGAGCAGTACTTC; CDR3 protein: CASSFDPGGTYEQYF
V gene: TRBV19; D gene: .; clone size: .; J gene: TRBJ1-6; CDR3 DNA: TGTGCCAGTAGTCCGACTAATGATTATAATTCACCCCTCCACTTT; CDR3 protein: CASSPTNDYNSPLHF
V gene: TRBV10-2; D gene: TRBD1; clone size: .; J gene: TRBJ1-4; CDR3 DNA: TGTGCCAGCAGCCTTCAGGGGGCATCTAATGAAAAACTGTTTTTT; CDR3 protein: CASSLQGASNEKLFF
V gene: TRBV10-3; D gene: .; clone size: .; J gene: TRBJ1-2; CDR3 DNA: TGTGCCATCAGTGACCGGGACAATCGCTATGGCTACACCTTC; CDR3 protein: CAISDRDNRYGYTF
V gene: TRBV20-1; D gene: TRBD1; clone size: .; J gene: TRBJ2-2; CDR3 DNA: TGCAGTGCTAGAGGGACAGGGTCGTCCACCGGGGAGCTGTTTTTT; CDR3 protein: CSARGTGSSTGELFF
V gene: TRBV7-8; D gene: .; clone size: .; J gene: TRBJ1-2; CDR3 DNA: TGTGCCAGCAGCAGTCAGGTTGCGGCGGGTGGCTACACCTTC; CDR3 protein: CASSSQVAAGGYTF
V gene: TRBV7-1; D gene: .; clone size: once; J gene: TRBJ2-5; CDR3 DNA: TGTGCCAGCAGCTCGCATCCGGGGGAGACCCAGTACTTC; CDR3 protein: CASSSHPGETQYF
V gene: TRBV5-6; D gene: .; clone size: .; J gene: TRBJ1-5; CDR3 DNA: TGTGCCAGCAGCCTTTCTGCAGATAGCAATCAGCCCCAGCATTTT; CDR3 protein: CASSLSADSNQPQHF
V gene: TRBV2; D gene: .; clone size: .; J gene: TRBJ2-2; CDR3 DNA: TGTGCCAGCAGCCCTACCTTTCCGGGAGAGCTGTTTTTT; CDR3 protein: CASSPTFPGELFF
V gene: TRBV10-2; D gene: .; clone size: .; J gene: TRBJ2-7; CDR3 DNA: TGCGCCGTGGGGGGGGCCAGCTCCTACGAGCAGTACTTC; CDR3 protein: CAVGGASSYEQYF
V gene: TRBV2; D gene: .; clone size: many; J gene: TRBJ2-7; CDR3 DNA: TGTGCCAGCAGTGAAACGGAGTCCCACTACGAGCAGTACTTC; CDR3 protein: CASSETESHYEQYF
V gene: TRBV7-9; D gene: .; clone size: .; J gene: TRBJ1-1; CDR3 DNA: TGTGCCAGCAGCTTAGCGGAGGGAGCTTTCTTT; CDR3 protein: CASSLAEGAFF
V gene: TRBV11-2; D gene: TRBD1; clone size: .; J gene: TRBJ2-5; CDR3 DNA: TGTGCCAGCAGCTCGGGACAGGGTGAAGAGACCCAGTACTTC; CDR3 protein: CASSSGQGEETQYF
V gene: TRBV9; D gene: .; clone size: .; J gene: TRBJ2-5; CDR3 DNA: TGTGCCAGCAGCAATGGGACGGAGACCCAGTACTTC; CDR3 protein: CASSNGTETQYF
V gene: TRBV6-1; D gene: .; clone size: .; J gene: TRBJ2-7; CDR3 DNA: TGTGCCAGCAGCTCTACCGGGACCCTCGAGCAGTACTTC; CDR3 protein: CASSSTGTLEQYF
V gene: TRBV7-9; D gene: TRBD2; clone size: .; J gene: TRBJ2-7; CDR3 DNA: TGTGCCAGCAGCCCCACTCAACTAGCGGTCTACGAGCAGTACTTC; CDR3 protein: CASSPTQLAVYEQYF
V gene: TRBV7-8; D gene: TRBD1; clone size: few; J gene: TRBJ1-5; CDR3 DNA: TGTGCCAGCAGCCAAGTCTGGTCTAGGGGGCGAAGCAATCAGCCCCAGCATTTT; CDR3 protein: CASSQVWSRGRSNQPQHF
V gene: TRBV20-1; D gene: TRBD2; clone size: many; J gene: TRBJ2-5; CDR3 DNA: TGCAGTGCTCCCGATGGACTAGCGGAGACACAAGAGACCCAGTACTTC; CDR3 protein: CSAPDGLAETQETQYF
V gene: TRBV9; D gene: .; clone size: few; J gene: TRBJ2-7; CDR3 DNA: TGTGCCAGCAGCGTAGCGGCAGGGGCAATGGCCTACGAGCAGTACTTC; CDR3 protein: CASSVAAGAMAYEQYF
V gene: TRBV5-1; D gene: .; clone size: .; J gene: TRBJ1-3; CDR3 DNA: TGCGCCAGCGTGGGGGCAGTTGGAAACACCATATATTTT; CDR3 protein: CASVGAVGNTIYF
V gene: TRBV29-1; D gene: .; clone size: .; J gene: TRBJ1-1; CDR3 DNA: TGCAGTTTAGCGGCAGGGATGAACACTGAAGCTTTCTTT; CDR3 protein: CSLAAGMNTEAFF
V gene: TRBV12-3/TRBV12-4; D gene: .; clone size: .; J gene: TRBJ1-4; CDR3 DNA: TGTGCCAGCAGAGAAGAGCGTAGGAGTGAAAAACTGTTTTTT; CDR3 protein: CASREERRSEKLFF
V gene: TRBV19; D gene: .; clone size: .; J gene: TRBJ2-2; CDR3 DNA: TGTGCCTGGAAGGCCGGGGAGCTGTTTTTT; CDR3 protein: CAWKAGELFF
V gene: TRBV20-1; D gene: .; clone size: many; J gene: TRBJ2-5; CDR3 DNA: TGCAGTGCTAGCGGGATAAGACGTGAGACCCAGTACTTC; CDR3 protein: CSASGIRRETQYF
V gene: TRBV20-1; D gene: .; clone size: .; J gene: TRBJ1-1; CDR3 DNA: TGCAGTGCTAGAGCCGCGATACAGGGACTCACTGAAGCTTTCTTT; CDR3 protein: CSARAAIQGLTEAFF
V gene: TRBV20-1; D gene: .; clone size: few; J gene: TRBJ1-5; CDR3 DNA: TGCAGTGCTAGGTCCCAGCATTTT; CDR3 protein: CSARSQHF
V gene: TRBV29-1; D gene: .; clone size: many; J gene: TRBJ1-3; CDR3 DNA: TGCAGTACCAGCTCTGGAAACACCATATATTTT; CDR3 protein: CSTSSGNTIYF
V gene: TRBV7-8; D gene: TRBD2; clone size: few; J gene: TRBJ2-5; CDR3 DNA: TGTGCCAGCCAGGAAGCGGGAGCTGGGGAGACCCAGTACTTC; CDR3 protein: CASQEAGAGETQYF
V gene: TRBV29-1; D gene: TRBD1; clone size: .; J gene: TRBJ1-2; CDR3 DNA: TGCAGCGCTCTGACAGGGAGCATCTATGGCTACACCTTC; CDR3 protein: CSALTGSIYGYTF
V gene: TRBV25-1; D gene: .; clone size: .; J gene: TRBJ1-1; CDR3 DNA: TGTACCAGCAGAGGGGCAGACACTGAAGCTTTCTTT; CDR3 protein: CTSRGADTEAFF
V gene: TRBV19; D gene: .; clone size: few; J gene: TRBJ1-1; CDR3 DNA: TGTGCCAGTAGTATCGGAAAGGCTGAAGCTTTCTTT; CDR3 protein: CASSIGKAEAFF
V gene: TRBV2; D gene: .; clone size: many; J gene: TRBJ2-7; CDR3 DNA: TGTGCCAGCGTCCGAGGGGAGGCCTACGAGCAGTACTTC; CDR3 protein: CASVRGEAYEQYF
V gene: TRBV29-1; D gene: .; clone size: once; J gene: TRBJ2-2; CDR3 DNA: TGCAGCGTTGGGCCTCAGGGGTTAACCGGGGAGCTGTTTTTT; CDR3 protein: CSVGPQGLTGELFF
V gene: TRBV7-3; D gene: .; clone size: .; J gene: TRBJ1-2; CDR3 DNA: TGTGCCAGCAGCGCCTCCGGGTCAGGGACCCTCGATGGCTACACCTTC; CDR3 protein: CASSASGSGTLDGYTF
V gene: TRBV24-1; D gene: TRBD1; clone size: many; J gene: TRBJ2-6; CDR3 DNA: TGTGCCACCAGTGATCCCGGGACAGGGAGCCGTGGGGCCAACGTCCTGACTTTC; CDR3 protein: CATSDPGTGSRGANVLTF
V gene: TRBV10-3; D gene: .; clone size: many; J gene: TRBJ1-3; CDR3 DNA: TGTGCCATCAGTGACCCAGACATCTCTGGAAACACCATATATTTT; CDR3 protein: CAISDPDISGNTIYF
V gene: TRBV12-3/TRBV12-4; D gene: .; clone size: few; J gene: TRBJ2-7; CDR3 DNA: TGTGCCAGCAGGCCCTGGGGAGGCGAGCAGTACTTC; CDR3 protein: CASRPWGGEQYF
V gene: TRBV29-1; D gene: .; clone size: .; J gene: TRBJ2-6; CDR3 DNA: TGCAGCGTTGCCCGGGACAATCTCCTGACTTTC; CDR3 protein: CSVARDNLLTF
V gene: TRBV2; D gene: TRBD1; clone size: few; J gene: TRBJ1-2; CDR3 DNA: TGTGCCAGCAGCGGGACAGGGGGTTTCTCCTATGGCTACACCTTC; CDR3 protein: CASSGTGGFSYGYTF
V gene: TRBV7-8; D gene: TRBD1; clone size: .; J gene: TRBJ2-7; CDR3 DNA: TGTGCCAGCAGCGCCAGGGACAGGGCCTACGAGCAGTACTTC; CDR3 protein: CASSARDRAYEQYF
V gene: TRBV7-9; D gene: .; clone size: many; J gene: TRBJ2-5; CDR3 DNA: TGTGCCAGCAGCTTAGTTGAGGGTGAAGAGACCCAGTACTTC; CDR3 protein: CASSLVEGEETQYF
V gene: TRBV7-9; D gene: .; clone size: .; J gene: TRBJ1-2; CDR3 DNA: TGTGCCAGCAGCCCCATAACGTGGGGTCACGGCTACACCTTC; CDR3 protein: CASSPITWGHGYTF
V gene: TRBV7-9; D gene: .; clone size: .; J gene: TRBJ1-5; CDR3 DNA: TGTGCCAGCAGCGCAACGGTAGAGACCCAGCATTTT; CDR3 protein: CASSATVETQHF
V gene: TRBV24-1; D gene: .; clone size: .; J gene: TRBJ1-2; CDR3 DNA: TGTGCCACCAGTGATTTCCGGGACAACTATGGCTACACCTTC; CDR3 protein: CATSDFRDNYGYTF
V gene: TRBV7-9; D gene: .; clone size: .; J gene: TRBJ2-6; CDR3 DNA: TGTGCCAGCAGCTTAGGGGTTGCGATCTCTGGGGCCAACGTCCTGACTTTC; CDR3 protein: CASSLGVAISGANVLTF
V gene: TRBV6-5; D gene: .; clone size: few; J gene: TRBJ2-5; CDR3 DNA: TGTGCCAGCAGTTACTCGGGGCAGCAAGAGACCCAGTACTTC; CDR3 protein: CASSYSGQQETQYF
V gene: TRBV7-9; D gene: .; clone size: .; J gene: TRBJ2-2; CDR3 DNA: TGTGCCAGCAGCTTAAGGACTTACACCGGGGAGCTGTTTTTT; CDR3 protein: CASSLRTYTGELFF
V gene: TRBV7-2; D gene: .; clone size: few; J gene: TRBJ2-7; CDR3 DNA: TGTGCCAGCAGCTCAAATTTACAGGGACCCTACGAGCAGTACTTC; CDR3 protein: CASSSNLQGPYEQYF
V gene: TRBV15; D gene: TRBD1; clone size: .; J gene: TRBJ2-6; CDR3 DNA: TGTGCCAGCACGATACAGGGGTACTCTGGGGCCAACGTCCTGACTTTC; CDR3 protein: CASTIQGYSGANVLTF
V gene: TRBV5-1; D gene: .; clone size: many; J gene: TRBJ1-1; CDR3 DNA: TGCGCCAGCAGCTTGGAAACGGTCACTGAAGCTTTCTTT; CDR3 protein: CASSLETVTEAFF
V gene: TRBV15; D gene: .; clone size: few; J gene: TRBJ2-7; CDR3 DNA: TGTGCCACCAGCGGCCGGGAAAGCTCCTACGAGCAGTACTTC; CDR3 protein: CATSGRESSYEQYF